This T cell receptor (beta chain) was captured by sequencing in a study of T cell repertoires in aging, cancer and after chemotherapy. Study overall: Over several months to years, re-sampled healthy donor repertoires clearly shared clones. The full dataset contained about 10 million TCR reads.

Study observations and caveats: In cancer patients, declining TCR diversity with age involved lost richness and lost evenness.

The CDR3 has 15 amino acids. V gave up 8 bases and J gave up 5 bases; unmatched junction bases: 9. Amplification of TCR beta used genomic DNA extracted from peripheral blood. This clonotype was recorded a few times. Its cognate antigen is unknown. Rearranged V-D-J TRB sequences were amplified with a mixed TRB-A/B primer pool. TCRdb reprocessed the multiplex PCR reads via MiXCR and lists one record per CDR3 protein. In the table there are almost 8,500 distinct CDR3 sequences, 25% to 35% of which are singletons. Sequenced sample: blood. This clonotype was obtained from a human donor in good health. The chain joins TRBV12-3 or TRBV12-4 to TRBJ2-2; TRBD1 matches 9 bases. CDR3 sequence reads: CASGVTGGATGELFF. The CDR3 DNA reads TGTGCCAGCGGGGTGACAGGGGGGGCGACCGGGGAGCTGTTTTTT.